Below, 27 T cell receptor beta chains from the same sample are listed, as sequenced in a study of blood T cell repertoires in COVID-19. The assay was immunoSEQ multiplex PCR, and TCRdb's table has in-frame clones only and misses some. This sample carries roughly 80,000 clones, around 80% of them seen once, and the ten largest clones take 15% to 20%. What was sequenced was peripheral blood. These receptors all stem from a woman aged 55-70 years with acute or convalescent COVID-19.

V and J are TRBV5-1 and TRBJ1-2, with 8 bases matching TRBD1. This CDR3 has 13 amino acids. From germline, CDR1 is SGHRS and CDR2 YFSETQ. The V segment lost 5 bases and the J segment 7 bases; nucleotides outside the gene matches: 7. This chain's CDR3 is CASSQDRVPGYTF. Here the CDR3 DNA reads TGCGCCAGCAGTCAGGACAGGGTCCCTGGCTACACCTTC.

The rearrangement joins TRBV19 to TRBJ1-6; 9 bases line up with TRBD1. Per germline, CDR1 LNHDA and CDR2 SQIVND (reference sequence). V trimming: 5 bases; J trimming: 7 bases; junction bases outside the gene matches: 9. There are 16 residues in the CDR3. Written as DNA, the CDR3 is TGTGCCAGTAGTTATCAACAGGGGGCGCGGAATTCACCCCTCCACTTT. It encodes CASSYQQGARNSPLHF.

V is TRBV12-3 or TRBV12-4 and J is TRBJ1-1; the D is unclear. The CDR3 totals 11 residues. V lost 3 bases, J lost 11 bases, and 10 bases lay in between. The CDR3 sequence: CASSFLGSAFF. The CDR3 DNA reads TGTGCCAGCAGTTTTTTGGGGAGTGCTTTCTTT.

The CDR3 spells CASSSAGGGEQFF. The CDR3 nucleotides read TGTGCCAGCAGCTCGGCGGGGGGCGGTGAGCAGTTCTTC. This sequence joins TRBV7-2 and TRBJ2-1; 8 nucleotides align to TRBD2. The CDR3 has 13 amino acids. Germline V lookup: CDR1 SGHTA, CDR2 FQGNSA. Trimming at V came to 4 bases and at J to 9 bases, leaving 5 bases not matched to a gene.

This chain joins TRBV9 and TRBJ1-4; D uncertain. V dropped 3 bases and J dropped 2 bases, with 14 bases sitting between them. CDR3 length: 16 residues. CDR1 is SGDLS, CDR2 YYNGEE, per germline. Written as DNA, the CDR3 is TGTGCCAGCAGCGCATTTTCGAGGATCACTAATGAAAAACTGTTTTTT. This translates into CASSAFSRITNEKLFF.

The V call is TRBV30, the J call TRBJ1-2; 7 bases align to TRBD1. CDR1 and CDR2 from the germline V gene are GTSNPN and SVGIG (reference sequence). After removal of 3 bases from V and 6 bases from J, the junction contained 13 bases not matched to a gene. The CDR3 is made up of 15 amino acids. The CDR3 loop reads CAWSPDNNRGDGYTF. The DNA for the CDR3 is TGTGCCTGGAGCCCCGACAATAACAGGGGAGATGGCTACACCTTC. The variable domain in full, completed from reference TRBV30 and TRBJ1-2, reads SQTIHQWPATLVQPVGSPLSLECTVEGTSNPNLYWYRQAAGRGLQLLFYSVGIGQISSEVPQNLSASRPQDRQFILSSKKLLLSDSGFYLCAWSPDNNRGDGYTFGSGTRLTVV.

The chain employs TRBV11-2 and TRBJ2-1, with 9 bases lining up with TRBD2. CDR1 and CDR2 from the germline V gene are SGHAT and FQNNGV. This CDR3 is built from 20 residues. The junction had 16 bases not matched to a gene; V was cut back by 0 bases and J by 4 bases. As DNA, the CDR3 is TGTGCCAGCAGCTTAGATCACGGAGGACTCGCGGGGGGGGGTTACAATGAGCAGTTCTTC. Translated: CASSLDHGGLAGGGYNEQFF.

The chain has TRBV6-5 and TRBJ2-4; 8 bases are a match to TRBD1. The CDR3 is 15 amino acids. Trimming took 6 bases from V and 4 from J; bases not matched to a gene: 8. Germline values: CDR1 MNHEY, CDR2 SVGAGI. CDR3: CASRPKGQGKNIQYF. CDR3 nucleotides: TGTGCCAGCAGGCCTAAAGGACAGGGTAAAAACATTCAGTACTTC.

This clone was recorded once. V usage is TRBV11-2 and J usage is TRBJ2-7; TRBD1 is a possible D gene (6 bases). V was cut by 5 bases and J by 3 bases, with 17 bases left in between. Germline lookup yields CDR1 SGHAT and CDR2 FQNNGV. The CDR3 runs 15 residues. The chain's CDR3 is CASSETGRRVYEQYF. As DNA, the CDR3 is TGTGCCAGCAGCGAGACAGGACGTCGGGTCTACGAGCAGTACTTC.

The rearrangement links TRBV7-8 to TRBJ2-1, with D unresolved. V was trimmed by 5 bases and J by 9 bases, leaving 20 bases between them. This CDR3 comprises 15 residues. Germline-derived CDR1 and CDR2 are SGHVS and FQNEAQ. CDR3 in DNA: TGTGCCAGCAGCCTCCCCGCCCCCCTCCGAGGTGAGCAGTTCTTC. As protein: CASSLPAPLRGEQFF.

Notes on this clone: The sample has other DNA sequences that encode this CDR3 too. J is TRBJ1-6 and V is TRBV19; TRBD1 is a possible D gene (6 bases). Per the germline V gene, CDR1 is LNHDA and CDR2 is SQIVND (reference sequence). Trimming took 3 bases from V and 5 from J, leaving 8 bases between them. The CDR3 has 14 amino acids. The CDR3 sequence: CASSIRDNNSPLHF. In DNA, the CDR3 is TGTGCCAGTAGTATTCGGGACAATAATTCACCCCTCCACTTT.

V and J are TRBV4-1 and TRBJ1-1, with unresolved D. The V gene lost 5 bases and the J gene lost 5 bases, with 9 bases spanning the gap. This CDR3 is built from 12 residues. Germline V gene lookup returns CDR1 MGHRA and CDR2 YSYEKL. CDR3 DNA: TGCGCCAGCAGCGCGGGAGGGACTGAAGCTTTCTTT. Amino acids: CASSAGGTEAFF.

CDR3: CASSEVGQGVTEAFF. In DNA form, the CDR3 reads TGCGCCAGCAGTGAAGTGGGACAGGGGGTCACTGAAGCTTTCTTT. This chain connects TRBV10-2 to TRBJ1-1; 11 bases agree with TRBD1. The ends lost 3 bases at V and 4 bases at J; junction bases unmatched: 4. The CDR3 runs to 15 residues. Germline V gene data show CDR1 as WSHSY and CDR2 as SAAADI.

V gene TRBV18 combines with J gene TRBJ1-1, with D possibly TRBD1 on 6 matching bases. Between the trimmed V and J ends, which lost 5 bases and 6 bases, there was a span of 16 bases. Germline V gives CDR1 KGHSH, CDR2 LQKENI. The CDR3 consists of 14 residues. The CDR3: CASSRSGWGPEAFF. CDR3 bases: TGTGCCAGCTCAAGGTCCGGGTGGGGGCCTGAAGCTTTCTTT.

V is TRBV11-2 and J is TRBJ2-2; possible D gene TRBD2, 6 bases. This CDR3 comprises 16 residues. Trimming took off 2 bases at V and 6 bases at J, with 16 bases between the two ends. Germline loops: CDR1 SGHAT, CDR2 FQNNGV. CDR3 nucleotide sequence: TGTGCCAGCAGCTTACTAGGTGGAGGGGCGGCCGGGGAGCTGTTTTTT. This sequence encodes CASSLLGGGAAGELFF.

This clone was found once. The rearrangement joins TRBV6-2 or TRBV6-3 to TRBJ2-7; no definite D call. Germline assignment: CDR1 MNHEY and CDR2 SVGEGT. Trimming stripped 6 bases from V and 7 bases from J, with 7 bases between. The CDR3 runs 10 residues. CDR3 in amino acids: CASSRTEQYF. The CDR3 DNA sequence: TGTGCCAGCAGCCGCACAGAGCAGTACTTC.

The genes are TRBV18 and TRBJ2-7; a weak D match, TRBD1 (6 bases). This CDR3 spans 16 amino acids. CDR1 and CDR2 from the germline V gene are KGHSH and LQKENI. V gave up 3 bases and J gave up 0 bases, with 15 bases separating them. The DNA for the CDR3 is TGTGCCAGCTCACCGCCCGGACAGTGGTACTCCTACGAGCAGTACTTC. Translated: CASSPPGQWYSYEQYF.

The CDR3 DNA is TGTGCCAGCAGCGCACACAGGGGGCTGGGGAACACTGAAGCTTTCTTT. Residues: CASSAHRGLGNTEAFF. This chain connects TRBV7-8 to TRBJ1-1, with 9 bases aligning to TRBD1. The CDR3 covers 16 residues. Germline-derived CDR1 and CDR2 are SGHVS and FQNEAQ. V was pared by 5 bases and J by 1 base, with 8 bases of the junction left unmatched.

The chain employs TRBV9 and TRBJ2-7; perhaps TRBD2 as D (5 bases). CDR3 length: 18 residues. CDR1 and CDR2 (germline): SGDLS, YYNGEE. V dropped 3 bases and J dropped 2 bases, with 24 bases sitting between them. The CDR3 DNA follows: TGTGCCAGCAGCGCCCGAGGCGGCGGTTCCTCGGGGACCTACGAGCAGTACTTC. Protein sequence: CASSARGGGSSGTYEQYF. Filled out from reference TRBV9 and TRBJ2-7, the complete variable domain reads DSGVTQTPKHLITATGQRVTLRCSPRSGDLSVYWYQQSLDQGLQFLIQYYNGEERAKGNILERFSAQQFPDLHSELNLSSLELGDSALYFCASSARGGGSSGTYEQYFGPGTRLTVT.

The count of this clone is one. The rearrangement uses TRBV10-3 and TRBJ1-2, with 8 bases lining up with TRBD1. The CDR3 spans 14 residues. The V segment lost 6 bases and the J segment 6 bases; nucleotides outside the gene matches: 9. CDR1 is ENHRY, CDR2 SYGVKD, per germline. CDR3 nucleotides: TGTGCCATCAGGGCAGGGGGCGTCCAGGATGGCTACACCTTC. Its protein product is CAIRAGGVQDGYTF.

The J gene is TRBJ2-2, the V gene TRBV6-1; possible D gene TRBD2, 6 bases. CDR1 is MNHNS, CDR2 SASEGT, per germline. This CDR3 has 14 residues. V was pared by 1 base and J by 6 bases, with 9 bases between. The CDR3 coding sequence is TGTGCCAGCAGTGAAGTAGGAGGGCCCGGGGAGCTGTTTTTT. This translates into CASSEVGGPGELFF.

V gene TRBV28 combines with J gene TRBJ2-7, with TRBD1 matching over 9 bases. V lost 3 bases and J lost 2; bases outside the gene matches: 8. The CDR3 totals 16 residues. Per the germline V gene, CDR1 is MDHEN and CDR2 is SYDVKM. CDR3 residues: CASSLAGTGTPYEQYF. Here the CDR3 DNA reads TGTGCCAGCAGTTTGGCCGGGACAGGGACACCCTACGAGCAGTACTTC.

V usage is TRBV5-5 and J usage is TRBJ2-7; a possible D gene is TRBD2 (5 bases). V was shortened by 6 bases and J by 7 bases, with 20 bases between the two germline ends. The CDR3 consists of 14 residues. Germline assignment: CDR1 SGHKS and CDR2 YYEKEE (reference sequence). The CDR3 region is CASTYRADYVEQYF. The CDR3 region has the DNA TGTGCCAGCACCTATAGGGCAGACTACGTAGAGCAGTACTTC.

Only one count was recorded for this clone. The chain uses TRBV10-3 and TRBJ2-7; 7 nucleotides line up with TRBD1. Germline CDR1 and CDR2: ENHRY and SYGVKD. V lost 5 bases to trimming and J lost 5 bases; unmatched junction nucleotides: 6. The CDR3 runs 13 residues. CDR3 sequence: CAISLQGTNEQYV. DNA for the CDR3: TGTGCCATCAGTCTACAGGGGACGAACGAGCAGTACGTC.

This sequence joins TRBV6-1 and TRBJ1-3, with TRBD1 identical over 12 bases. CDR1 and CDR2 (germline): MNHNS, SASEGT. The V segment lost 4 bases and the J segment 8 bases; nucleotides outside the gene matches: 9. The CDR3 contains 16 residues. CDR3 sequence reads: CASSVFKGQGADTIYF. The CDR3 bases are TGTGCCAGCAGTGTCTTCAAGGGACAGGGGGCTGACACCATATATTTT.

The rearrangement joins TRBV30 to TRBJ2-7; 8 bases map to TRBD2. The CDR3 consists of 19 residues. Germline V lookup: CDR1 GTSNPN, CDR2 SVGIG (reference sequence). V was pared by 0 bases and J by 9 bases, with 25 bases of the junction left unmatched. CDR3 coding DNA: TGTGCCTGGAGTGTTACCACGGGAGGGGCGAAGGATCGGAAGTCTGGGCAGTACTTC. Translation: CAWSVTTGGAKDRKSGQYF.

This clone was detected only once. The CDR3 protein is CAWSDVQGYEQYF. CDR3 sequence (DNA): TGTGCCTGGAGTGACGTACAGGGTTACGAGCAGTACTTC. V usage is TRBV30 and J usage is TRBJ2-7; tentative D call: TRBD1 (6 bases). Looked up from germline, CDR1 is GTSNPN and CDR2 is SVGIG (reference sequence). The CDR3 covers 13 residues. V was pared by 1 base and J by 4 bases, with 11 bases between.